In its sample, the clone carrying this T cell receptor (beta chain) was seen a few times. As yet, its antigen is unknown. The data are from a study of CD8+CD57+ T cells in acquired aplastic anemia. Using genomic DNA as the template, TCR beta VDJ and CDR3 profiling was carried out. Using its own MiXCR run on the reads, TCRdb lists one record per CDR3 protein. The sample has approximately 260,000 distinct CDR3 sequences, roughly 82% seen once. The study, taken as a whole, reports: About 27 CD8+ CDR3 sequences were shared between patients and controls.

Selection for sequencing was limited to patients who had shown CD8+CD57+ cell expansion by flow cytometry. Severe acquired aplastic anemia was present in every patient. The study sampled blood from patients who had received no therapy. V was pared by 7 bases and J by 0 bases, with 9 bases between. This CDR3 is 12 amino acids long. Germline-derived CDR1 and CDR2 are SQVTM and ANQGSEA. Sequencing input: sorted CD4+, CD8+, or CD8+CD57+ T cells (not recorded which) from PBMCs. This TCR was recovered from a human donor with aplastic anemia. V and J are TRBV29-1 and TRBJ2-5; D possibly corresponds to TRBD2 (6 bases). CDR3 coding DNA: TGCAGCGCTGGACTAAACCAAGAGACCCAGTACTTC. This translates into CSAGLNQETQYF.